The rows below give T cell receptor beta chains drawn from one sample of a study of blood T cell repertoires in COVID-19. Only in-frame clones appear in the TCRdb table, and some are missing; sequencing was by immunoSEQ multiplex PCR. The sample includes tens of thousands of clones, roughly 87% of them seen just once. The specimen sequenced was peripheral blood. The receptors stem from a man between 60 and 70 years old with active COVID-19. CDR3s leave out the opening cysteine and the closing phenylalanine or tryptophan. The D gene is left open where the match is weak.

TRBD1	TRBV29-1	TRBJ2-7	SVEDRGSYEQY
TRBD1	TRBV14	TRBJ1-2	ASSQPGTDYGYT
TRBD1	TRBV18	TRBJ1-5	ASSPARGPNQPQH
TRBD1	TRBV7-8	TRBJ1-5	ASKNRGSNQPQH
TRBD1	TRBV6-5	TRBJ1-3	ASSDSTGSGNTIY
NA	TRBV6-6	TRBJ1-5	ASRTAGRAWPQH
NA	TRBV19	TRBJ1-5	ASSMSRQPQH
TRBD1	TRBV19	TRBJ2-2	ASSIIRSGGNTGELF
NA	TRBV5-1	TRBJ1-1	ASSLSGSVGNTEAF
TRBD2	TRBV10-2	TRBJ2-7	ASSEILAGGRYEQY
NA	TRBV28	TRBJ2-1	ASSFQGNVRNEQF
NA	TRBV7-8	TRBJ1-1	ASSSLSSVVRSTEAF
NA	TRBV5-5	TRBJ1-6	ASSLDSYSYFSPLH
NA	TRBV7-9	TRBJ2-7	ASSLGGAEWKDEQY
TRBD2	TRBV5-1	TRBJ2-1	ASSPRGAGGLYEQF
NA	TRBV6-1	TRBJ1-5	ASSENWGVGQPQH
NA	TRBV7-3	TRBJ1-1	ASSSQAQGYAVSEAF
NA	TRBV28	TRBJ2-6	ASSFGVVGANVLT
NA	TRBV18	TRBJ1-5	ASSPPSQPQH
NA	TRBV5-6	TRBJ1-2	ASSLPGSPQEGYGYT
NA	TRBV5-1	TRBJ1-1	ASSLGGKGTEAF
NA	TRBV30	TRBJ2-7	AWSLNYEQY
TRBD1	TRBV11-2	TRBJ1-1	ASSLIVTRRGQGTEAF
NA	TRBV6-4	TRBJ2-2	ASSVAGGNTGELF
NA	TRBV7-9	TRBJ2-5	ASRLEETQY
TRBD2	TRBV24-1	TRBJ2-1	ATSDGGGSSYNEQF
NA	TRBV11-3	TRBJ2-7	ASSLDQGFEQY
NA	TRBV11-3	TRBJ2-2	ASSFVNTGELF
NA	TRBV11-1	TRBJ2-3	ASSLAGGSTDTQY
TRBD1	TRBV3-1/TRBV3-2	TRBJ1-4	ASSRTGQGDEKLF
TRBD2	TRBV18	TRBJ2-3	ASSPPRAGQSTDTQY
NA	TRBV3-1/TRBV3-2	TRBJ2-2	ASSQETGGELF
TRBD1	TRBV19	TRBJ2-1	ASSMDRDFLNRYNEQF
NA	TRBV15	TRBJ1-5	ATSRDGNSFRH
NA	TRBV9	TRBJ2-7	ASSVAPSVAYEQY
NA	TRBV12-3/TRBV12-4	TRBJ2-6	ASTTGANVLT
TRBD2	TRBV2	TRBJ2-3	ASGAAGVSTDTQY
NA	TRBV24-1	TRBJ2-3	ATSDLQGLTGTDTQY
TRBD1	TRBV11-2	TRBJ2-1	ASSLDGTGGSYNEQF
TRBD1	TRBV19	TRBJ1-2	ASSPQGAGYGYT
TRBD2	TRBV6-2/TRBV6-3	TRBJ2-3	ASSYSRAGGTDTQY
NA	TRBV11-1	TRBJ1-2	ASSFGQGPYGYT
NA	TRBV3-1/TRBV3-2	TRBJ2-1	ASSRFSGSPYNEQF
TRBD2	TRBV28	TRBJ2-7	ASSRTSGGDYEQY
NA	TRBV6-6	TRBJ1-5	ASSYSALEPQH
TRBD1	TRBV9	TRBJ1-6	ASSVTGGTSPLH
NA	TRBV18	TRBJ1-4	ASSPPGARSTLIFEKLF
TRBD1	TRBV12-3/TRBV12-4	TRBJ2-7	ASSQGVSYEQY
NA	TRBV3-1/TRBV3-2	TRBJ2-7	ASSQGLSSGEQY
TRBD2	TRBV7-3	TRBJ2-2	ASSLSGGTGELF
NA	TRBV10-3	TRBJ2-7	AISDSDEQY
NA	TRBV18	TRBJ1-1	ASSPRQQATAEAF
NA	TRBV7-3	TRBJ2-1	ASSRMVYSDNEQF
TRBD1	TRBV5-1	TRBJ2-7	ASSMGQAAIYEQY
NA	TRBV13	TRBJ2-1	ASSPRSAGSYNEQF
NA	TRBV14	TRBJ1-2	ASSQIHRVTDYGYT
TRBD1	TRBV6-6	TRBJ2-1	ASSSPPGTGRNEQF
TRBD2	TRBV7-9	TRBJ2-1	ASSLGTSFYNEQF